A selection of T cell receptor beta chains follows, all from one sample in a study of T-cell memory formation after mild COVID-19. TCRdb reprocessed the 5' RACE reads via MiXCR and lists one record per CDR3 protein. The sample records around 250,000 distinct CDR3 sequences, 8% to 9.5% being singletons. The specimen was PBMCs or a T cell subset sorted from them (not recorded which). The receptors were gathered from a man between 18 and 35 years old who had mild COVID-19 (a few samples of this study predate the infection). Cell type and time point are not known. Each CDR3 is given with its conserved first and last residue. A D gene is named only where the DNA matches it firmly. Where a row states a size, it is once, few, many or the class of an expanded clone; other rows omit it.

size: few; V: TRBV4-3; J: TRBJ1-1; D: TRBD1; DNA: TGCGCCAGCAGCCTATGGACAGGGGGCCTTTACACTGAAGCTTTCTTT; CDR3: CASSLWTGGLYTEAFF
size: many; V: TRBV5-5; J: TRBJ2-3; D: .; DNA: TGTGCCAGCAGCTTTTTTCGAGGATTCACAGATACGCAGTATTTT; CDR3: CASSFFRGFTDTQYF
size: few; V: TRBV12-3/TRBV12-4; J: TRBJ2-7; D: .; DNA: TGTGCCAGCAGTTTGGCCAGGGGAGGCTCCTACGAGCAGTACTTC; CDR3: CASSLARGGSYEQYF
size: many; V: TRBV5-1; J: TRBJ2-3; D: TRBD1; DNA: TGCGCCAGCAGCTTGGCTGTACAGGGGGGATCAGATACGCAGTATTTT; CDR3: CASSLAVQGGSDTQYF
size: few; V: TRBV28; J: TRBJ2-6; D: TRBD2; DNA: TGTGCCGCCTCTATCGGGGGGGCTGGGGCCAACGTCCTGACTTTC; CDR3: CAASIGGAGANVLTF
size: .; V: TRBV10-2; J: TRBJ1-6; D: .; DNA: TGCGCCAGCAAGTATTCAGGAGAATCACCCCTCCACTTT; CDR3: CASKYSGESPLHF
size: .; V: TRBV20-1; J: TRBJ1-5; D: TRBD1; DNA: TGCAGTGCCCCGGACAGGATGGGCCTCCATAGCAATCAGCCCCAGCATTTT; CDR3: CSAPDRMGLHSNQPQHF
size: .; V: TRBV7-9; J: TRBJ2-1; D: TRBD1; DNA: TGTGCCAGCAGCCGAGGGGACAGCAACAATGAGCAGTTCTTC; CDR3: CASSRGDSNNEQFF
size: few; V: TRBV28; J: TRBJ1-4; D: .; DNA: TGTGCCAGCAGTTCGAGTCGGGTACCTGAAAAACTGTTTTTT; CDR3: CASSSSRVPEKLFF
size: few; V: TRBV5-1; J: TRBJ2-3; D: TRBD1; DNA: TGCGCCAGCAGCCGGGGACAGTTGATGCAGTATTTT; CDR3: CASSRGQLMQYF
size: .; V: TRBV10-3; J: TRBJ2-2; D: .; DNA: TGTGCCATCAGTGACCTAACACGGCGGGGATTTGACACCGGGGAGCTGTTTTTT; CDR3: CAISDLTRRGFDTGELFF
size: few; V: TRBV11-2; J: TRBJ2-3; D: .; DNA: TGTGCCAGCAGCTTTTGGCGGGGGCCTAGCACAGATACGCAGTATTTT; CDR3: CASSFWRGPSTDTQYF
size: many; V: TRBV6-4; J: TRBJ1-5; D: .; DNA: TGTGCCAGCAGTGCCGGGAGCAATCAGCCCCAGCATTTT; CDR3: CASSAGSNQPQHF
size: .; V: TRBV3-1; J: TRBJ1-2; D: .; DNA: TGTGCCAGCAGCGACACGACGGGAGTCTATGGCTACACCTTC; CDR3: CASSDTTGVYGYTF
size: .; V: TRBV28; J: TRBJ2-5; D: .; DNA: TGTGCCAGCAGTTTCAGGATAGGAGAAATAGAGACCCAGTACTTC; CDR3: CASSFRIGEIETQYF
size: few; V: TRBV29-1; J: TRBJ1-1; D: .; DNA: TGCAGCGTTGGTGAAAGTAGGGTTGGTACTGAAGCTTTCTTT; CDR3: CSVGESRVGTEAFF
size: few; V: TRBV4-1; J: TRBJ2-7; D: TRBD1; DNA: TGCGCCAGCAGCCAAGCGGTCAGGGGGCACGAGCAGTACTTC; CDR3: CASSQAVRGHEQYF
size: few; V: TRBV5-4; J: TRBJ1-1; D: .; DNA: TGTGCCAGCAGCTTCGGGGGCGCCACTGAAGCTTTCTTT; CDR3: CASSFGGATEAFF
size: many; V: TRBV5-1; J: TRBJ1-2; D: .; DNA: TGCGCCAGCAGCTTAAGCGGCAGGGATGGCTACACCTTC; CDR3: CASSLSGRDGYTF
size: .; V: TRBV7-9; J: TRBJ2-2; D: .; DNA: TGTGCCAGCGGTCAGCCCTCGGACCTGTTTTTT; CDR3: CASGQPSDLFF
size: many; V: TRBV12-3/TRBV12-4; J: TRBJ1-5; D: .; DNA: TGTGCCAGCAGTTCCCGGGTTGGAGGGTCTAGCAATCAGCCCCAGCATTTT; CDR3: CASSSRVGGSSNQPQHF
size: many; V: TRBV18; J: TRBJ2-3; D: .; DNA: TGTGCCACTGGGGTCGAAGATACGCAGTATTTT; CDR3: CATGVEDTQYF
size: .; V: TRBV4-2; J: TRBJ2-7; D: TRBD1; DNA: TGTGCCAGCAGCCAAGCCCCGGGACAGATGACCTACGAGCAGTACTTC; CDR3: CASSQAPGQMTYEQYF
size: .; V: TRBV2; J: TRBJ1-5; D: TRBD1; DNA: TGTGCCAGCAGGCCAGGGCGGGACAGAAGCCAGCCCCAGCATTTT; CDR3: CASRPGRDRSQPQHF
size: .; V: TRBV20-1; J: TRBJ2-7; D: TRBD1; DNA: TGCAGTGCTGCCCAGGGGACAGGGATGCTGTACGAGCAGTACTTC; CDR3: CSAAQGTGMLYEQYF
size: .; V: TRBV7-9; J: TRBJ2-1; D: TRBD2; DNA: TGTGCCAGCAGCAGTAGCGGGGGGGCCATCGATGAGCAGTTCTTC; CDR3: CASSSSGGAIDEQFF
size: few; V: TRBV7-2; J: TRBJ2-1; D: TRBD2; DNA: TGTGCCAGCACCCCTCTAGCGGGGTCAAGGAATGAGCAGTTCTTC; CDR3: CASTPLAGSRNEQFF
size: few; V: TRBV19; J: TRBJ1-5; D: TRBD1; DNA: TGTGCCAGTAGGGACAGGGGCAATCAGCCCCAGCATTTT; CDR3: CASRDRGNQPQHF
size: .; V: TRBV4-3; J: TRBJ2-3; D: TRBD2; DNA: TGCGCCAGCAGCTCCCGTGAGCGGGGGGTCACAGATACGCAGTATTTT; CDR3: CASSSRERGVTDTQYF
size: .; V: TRBV6-1; J: TRBJ2-3; D: .; DNA: TGTGCCAGCAGTGAACCCCCCGGACCAGAGGATACGCAGTATTTT; CDR3: CASSEPPGPEDTQYF
size: .; V: TRBV5-6; J: TRBJ2-1; D: TRBD2; DNA: TGTGCCAGCAGGAGGGGTAGCGGGGGGAGCTCCTACAATGAGCAGTTCTTC; CDR3: CASRRGSGGSSYNEQFF
size: many; V: TRBV6-5; J: TRBJ2-7; D: TRBD1; DNA: TGTGCCAGCAGACCTAACAGGGGCCCCTACGAGCAGTACTTC; CDR3: CASRPNRGPYEQYF
size: many; V: TRBV3-1; J: TRBJ2-2; D: .; DNA: TGTGCCAGCAGCCAAGGGGGGAACACCGGGGAGCTGTTTTTT; CDR3: CASSQGGNTGELFF
size: few; V: TRBV6-2/TRBV6-3; J: TRBJ2-5; D: .; DNA: TGTGCCAGCAGTTACAGTAACCTTGGGGATATCCAGTACTTC; CDR3: CASSYSNLGDIQYF
size: .; V: TRBV4-3; J: TRBJ1-4; D: TRBD1; DNA: TGCGCCAGCAGCCTCTCCGGGACAGGGGGCGGGCGCGAAAAACTGTTTTTT; CDR3: CASSLSGTGGGREKLFF